The next 32 T cell receptor beta chains were all read from a single sample in a study of blood T cell repertoires in COVID-19. Assay: immunoSEQ multiplex PCR; the TCRdb copy retains only in-frame clones and omits some. The data show about 370,000 clones, more than 80% seen once. Sample: PBMCs or T cells enriched from blood (not recorded which). The receptors were gathered from a man younger than 35 who had recovered from COVID-19.

The genes are TRBV24-1 and TRBJ2-2; D gene ambiguous. The CDR3 loop spans 15 amino acids. V shed 3 bases and J shed 4 bases, with 11 bases lying between them. Germline lookup yields CDR1 KGHDR and CDR2 SFDVKD. The CDR3 nucleotides read TGTGCCACCAGTGATAGAACAGTTCCCACCGGGGAGCTGTTTTTT. Protein sequence: CATSDRTVPTGELFF.

V gene TRBV5-1 combines with J gene TRBJ2-5; 8 bases are a match to TRBD1. V lost 6 bases to trimming and J lost 2 bases; unmatched junction nucleotides: 6. The V gene's germline CDR1 is SGHRS and CDR2 YFSETQ. The CDR3 has 14 residues. The CDR3 reads CASKTGGIQETQYF. For the CDR3, the DNA is TGCGCCAGCAAAACAGGGGGGATACAAGAGACCCAGTACTTC.

The J gene is TRBJ2-7, the V gene TRBV28; D is ambiguous. The CDR3 loop spans 14 amino acids. The V end was cut by 4 bases, the J end by 1 base, with 11 bases between. Per the germline V gene, CDR1 is MDHEN and CDR2 is SYDVKM. The CDR3: CASSSADTSYEQYF. The DNA of the CDR3 is TGTGCCAGCAGTTCGGCTGACACATCCTACGAGCAGTACTTC.

This clone was seen a single time. The chain has TRBV6-1 and TRBJ2-1, with TRBD1 matching 8 bases. Germline-derived CDR1 and CDR2 are MNHNS and SASEGT. Losses at the gene ends were 1 base for V and 8 bases for J; bases not matched to a gene: 13. This CDR3 is 17 amino acids long. Written as DNA, the CDR3 is TGTGCCAGCAGTGAAGTCTCCCAGGGGGCGCGAGGTGATGAGCAGTTCTTC. This translates into CASSEVSQGARGDEQFF.

This chain links TRBV28 with TRBJ1-2; tentatively, D is TRBD1 (6 bases). This CDR3 has 14 amino acids. The germline V and J ends were trimmed by 5 bases and 0 bases, with 10 bases remaining between them. The germline gives CDR1 MDHEN, CDR2 SYDVKM. CDR3: CASSRTDTNYGYTF. Written as DNA, the CDR3 is TGTGCCAGCAGTCGGACAGACACTAACTATGGCTACACCTTC.

The chain joins TRBV19 to TRBJ2-1; TRBD1 agrees at 9 bases. CDR1 and CDR2 (germline): LNHDA, SQIVND (reference sequence). The CDR3 sequence is 16 residues long. V was clipped by 4 bases and J by 8 bases; unmatched bases: 12. The CDR3 reads CASSTRDRGMVDEQFF. The CDR3 DNA sequence: TGTGCCAGTAGTACAAGAGACAGGGGGATGGTGGATGAGCAGTTCTTC.

This clone was seen a few times. The V call is TRBV3-1 (or the pseudogene TRBV3-2), the J call TRBJ2-1; D call uncertain. The CDR3 runs to 13 residues. Trimming stripped 0 bases from V and 10 bases from J, with 10 bases between. Germline V gene lookup returns CDR1 LGHDT and CDR2 YNNKEL (reference sequence). CDR3: CASSQDASWEQFF. CDR3 nucleotide sequence: TGTGCCAGCAGCCAAGATGCTAGTTGGGAGCAGTTCTTC.

The genes are TRBV6-5 and TRBJ1-1; D uncertain. The germline V gene encodes CDR1 MNHEY and CDR2 SVGAGI. Trimming took 7 bases from V and 4 from J, leaving 7 bases between them. The CDR3 length is 11 residues. The CDR3 spells CASNRGTEAFF. The CDR3 bases are TGTGCCAGCAACCGGGGCACTGAAGCTTTCTTT.

The rearrangement uses TRBV7-9 and TRBJ1-1, with 7 positions matching TRBD1. Per the germline V gene, CDR1 is SEHNR and CDR2 is FQNEAQ (reference sequence). V gave up 5 bases and J gave up 3 bases; unmatched junction bases: 3. The CDR3 is 13 amino acids. The CDR3 reads CASSIRGYTEAFF. The CDR3 region has the DNA TGTGCCAGCAGCATCAGGGGGTACACTGAAGCTTTCTTT. The entire variable domain, with the rest obtained from reference TRBV7-9 and TRBJ1-1, is as follows: DTGVSQNPRHKITKRGQNVTFRCDPISEHNRLYWYRQTLGQGPEFLTYFQNEAQLEKSRLLSDRFSAERPKGSFSTLEIQRTEQGDSAMYLCASSIRGYTEAFFGQGTRLTVV.

The genes are TRBV30 and TRBJ1-2; 10 bases match TRBD1. V trimming: 0 bases; J trimming: 8 bases; junction bases outside the gene matches: 6. The V gene's germline CDR1 is GTSNPN and CDR2 SVGIG (reference sequence). The CDR3 sequence is 14 residues long. CDR3 region: CAWSVLRTGGGYTF. The CDR3 bases are TGTGCCTGGAGTGTACTCCGGACAGGGGGAGGCTACACCTTC.

The chain is built from TRBV21-1 and TRBJ2-4; the table's D call TRBD2 went unverified against the DNA. TRBV21-1 constitutes a pseudogene. This CDR3 is built from 18 residues. CDR3 in amino acids: CASSKVSGVGIAKNIQYF. The DNA of the CDR3 is TGTGCCAGCAGCAAAGTTTCGGGAGTTGGAATAGCCAAAAACATTCAGTACTTC.

V and J are TRBV7-9 and TRBJ1-5; TRBD1 matches 8 bases. V lost 2 bases and J lost 4; bases outside the gene matches: 7. CDR3 length: 16 amino acids. CDR1 and CDR2 (germline): SEHNR, FQNEAQ (reference sequence). CDR3 protein: CASSLHAGGLNQPQHF. CDR3 coding DNA: TGTGCCAGCAGCTTACATGCAGGGGGCCTGAATCAGCCCCAGCATTTT.

J is TRBJ2-7 and V is TRBV27, with 11 bases aligning to TRBD2. The V and J ends lost 5 bases and 3 bases, in that order; junction bases with no gene match: 3. The length of the CDR3 is 14 residues. Germline loops: CDR1 MNHEY, CDR2 SMNVEV (reference sequence). The CDR3 DNA is TGTGCCAGCAGTCCGGGACTAGCGGTCTACGAGCAGTACTTC. Protein product: CASSPGLAVYEQYF.

This chain links TRBV30 with TRBJ2-7; 9 bases are shared with TRBD1. Germline V gene lookup returns CDR1 GTSNPN and CDR2 SVGIG (reference sequence). V lost 2 bases, J lost 3 bases, and 2 bases stayed unmatched. This CDR3 is 13 amino acids long. The CDR3 DNA follows: TGTGCCTGGAGTCCGGGACAGGGCTACGAGCAGTACTTC. Protein: CAWSPGQGYEQYF.

The chain has TRBV11-1 and TRBJ2-7, with D tentatively TRBD1 (5 bases). Trimming cost V 2 bases and J 4 bases, with 12 bases left between them. In germline, CDR1 is SGHAT, CDR2 FQDESV (reference sequence). The CDR3 extends over 14 amino acids. This CDR3 reads CASSLSQGDYEQYF. The CDR3 DNA sequence: TGTGCCAGCAGCTTAAGCCAGGGCGATTACGAGCAGTACTTC. Together with reference TRBV11-1 and TRBJ2-7, the CDR3 gives the full variable domain: EAEVAQSPRYKITEKSQAVAFWCDPISGHATLYWYRQILGQGPELLVQFQDESVVDDSQLPKDRFSAERLKGVDSTLKIQPAELGDSAMYLCASSLSQGDYEQYFGPGTRLTVT.

The genes are TRBV29-1 and TRBJ1-5, with 10 bases fitting TRBD1. Germline CDR1 is SQVTM and CDR2 is ANQGSEA. This CDR3 region has 13 residues. With 6 bases clipped from V and 8 bases from J, the junction kept 7 bases outside the gene matches. The CDR3 DNA is TGCAGCGTGATGACAGGGGGCATGGAGCCCCAGCATTTT. Its protein is CSVMTGGMEPQHF.

This sequence joins TRBV6-2 or TRBV6-3 and TRBJ1-5; 7 nucleotides align to TRBD1. The germline gives CDR1 MNHEY, CDR2 SVGEGT. This CDR3 has 17 amino acids. V dropped 2 bases and J dropped 3; count of bases not matched to a gene: 10. CDR3 coding DNA: TGTGCCAGCAGTTACCTCCCGACAGGGCTCAACAATCAGCCCCAGCATTTT. Amino acid sequence: CASSYLPTGLNNQPQHF.

The chain uses TRBV5-4 and TRBJ2-7; TRBD2 aligns across 9 bases. CDR1 is SGHNT, CDR2 YYREEE, per germline (reference sequence). The trim removed 3 bases at V and 4 bases at J, leaving 14 bases unmatched. CDR3 size: 17 residues. CDR3 loop: CASSSGGRASAIYEQYF. CDR3 bases: TGTGCCAGCAGCTCGGGCGGGAGGGCCTCTGCGATTTACGAGCAGTACTTC.

This chain joins TRBV12-3 or TRBV12-4 and TRBJ2-1, with a tentative D call TRBD1 (5 bases). This CDR3 comprises 13 residues. The V end was cut by 7 bases, the J end by 4 bases, with 11 bases between. This CDR3 reads CASTRAGYNEQFF. CDR3 in DNA: TGTGCCAGCACCAGGGCAGGATACAATGAGCAGTTCTTC.

The chain carries TRBV12-3 or TRBV12-4 and TRBJ1-2; TRBD1 agrees at 8 bases. Germline trimming cut 6 bases from V and 12 bases from J; bases unmatched to any gene: 12. The CDR3 totals 13 residues. In nucleotides, the CDR3 is TGTGCCAGCAGACGGGGACAGGCGGGTCGAGACACCTTC. Translation: CASRRGQAGRDTF.

The chain joins TRBV3-1 (or the pseudogene TRBV3-2) to TRBJ2-1; 9 positions agree with TRBD2. This CDR3 spans 15 amino acids. Germline CDR1 is LGHDT and CDR2 is YNNKEL (reference sequence). J was trimmed by 3 bases and V by 3 bases; bases with no gene match: 3. The CDR3 coding sequence is TGTGCCAGCAGCCACAGGACTAGCGACTACAATGAGCAGTTCTTC. Its translation: CASSHRTSDYNEQFF.

The V and J genes are TRBV5-5 and TRBJ2-7; TRBD2 matches 12 bases. Germline V gene data show CDR1 as SGHKS and CDR2 as YYEKEE (reference sequence). The CDR3 extends over 16 amino acids. V was pared by 3 bases and J by 2 bases, with 6 bases of the junction left unmatched. CDR3 residues: CASSSISSGRAYEQYF. Here the CDR3 DNA reads TGTGCCAGCAGCTCCATCTCTAGCGGGAGGGCCTACGAGCAGTACTTC.

For the CDR3, the DNA is TGTGCCAGCAGTTTACGACAGGAAGGGGGCTACACCTTC. Translation: CASSLRQEGGYTF. The chain employs TRBV28 and TRBJ1-2; D is possibly TRBD1 (6 bases). Per the germline V gene, CDR1 is MDHEN and CDR2 is SYDVKM. Trimming shortened V by 2 bases and J by 8 bases, and 12 bases separated the two germline ends. CDR3 size: 13 residues.

This clone was counted a few times. V and J are TRBV4-1 and TRBJ2-2; D is possibly TRBD2 (5 bases). Germline V gene data show CDR1 as MGHRA and CDR2 as YSYEKL. V lost 6 bases and J lost 9, with 20 bases in between. The CDR3 is 15 residues long. The CDR3 reads CASSQASGSSRELFF. CDR3 coding DNA: TGCGCCAGCAGTCAGGCGTCGGGATCAAGCAGGGAGCTGTTTTTT.

The CDR3 nucleotides are TGTGCCAGCAGCCGAGACACAGGGCTGGGGGGCTACACCTTC. Translated: CASSRDTGLGGYTF. J is TRBJ1-2 and V is TRBV3-1 (or the pseudogene TRBV3-2); perhaps TRBD1 as D (6 bases). V gave up 4 bases and J gave up 8 bases, with 17 bases separating them. This CDR3 region has 14 residues. CDR1 LGHDT and CDR2 YNNKEL come from the germline V gene (reference sequence).

This clone has just one count. The chain links TRBV7-9 to TRBJ1-4; D call uncertain. This CDR3 spans 16 amino acids. CDR1 and CDR2 from the germline V gene are SEHNR and FQNEAQ (reference sequence). V was trimmed by 2 bases and J by 4 bases, leaving 14 bases between them. The DNA for the CDR3 is TGTGCCAGCAGCTTATTCGGGGAGTCTTTTAATGAAAAACTGTTTTTT. It encodes CASSLFGESFNEKLFF.

The chain links TRBV5-1 to TRBJ2-3; 9 bases are a match to TRBD1. CDR3 size: 15 residues. J was trimmed by 1 base and V by 4 bases; bases with no gene match: 4. From germline, CDR1 is SGHRS and CDR2 YFSETQ. The CDR3 sequence is CASSIQGAGTDTQYF. CDR3 sequence (DNA): TGCGCCAGCAGCATACAGGGGGCAGGCACAGATACGCAGTATTTT.

V and J are TRBV7-7 and TRBJ2-3; no definite D call. Looked up from germline, CDR1 is SSHAT and CDR2 is FNYEAQ (reference sequence). This CDR3 has 15 residues. V shed 5 bases and J shed 3 bases, with 15 bases lying between them. CDR3 sequence reads: CASSPGTRLTDTQYF. For the CDR3, the DNA is TGTGCCAGCAGCCCCGGAACCCGACTGACAGATACGCAGTATTTT.

V gene TRBV23-1 combines with J gene TRBJ2-7; 8 bases fit TRBD1. TRBV23-1 falls under the ORF class, with uncertain function. CDR3 length: 12 residues. With V trimmed by 11 bases and J by 3 bases, 6 bases remained unmatched. The CDR3 reads CAYRQGYYEQYF. DNA of the CDR3: TGCGCCTACCGACAGGGGTACTACGAGCAGTACTTC.

The chain uses TRBV19 and TRBJ2-5, with a possible D match to TRBD1 (6 bases). With 9 bases removed from V and 2 bases from J, the gap between germline ends came to 16 bases. The CDR3 contains 14 residues. Germline V CDR1 and CDR2: LNHDA, SQIVND (reference sequence). Written as DNA, the CDR3 is TGTGCCAGGGTAACAGGGTCCTCTCAAGAGACCCAGTACTTC. Translation gives CARVTGSSQETQYF.

The chain is built from TRBV29-1 and TRBJ2-1, with unresolved D. Germline CDR1 and CDR2: SQVTM and ANQGSEA. The CDR3 has 11 residues. Trimming removed 4 bases from V and 2 bases from J, with 3 bases in between. The CDR3 nucleotides read TGCAGCGTTGCTGCCTACAATGAGCAGTTCTTC. Protein: CSVAAYNEQFF.

The chain has TRBV3-1 (or the pseudogene TRBV3-2) and TRBJ2-7, with D unclear. Germline lookup yields CDR1 LGHDT and CDR2 YNNKEL (reference sequence). The CDR3 loop spans 13 amino acids. V was cut by 0 bases and J by 7 bases, with 10 bases left in between. Written as DNA, the CDR3 is TGTGCCAGCAGCCAAGAGGGTAGCTTTGAGCAGTACTTC. Translated: CASSQEGSFEQYF.